The rows below give T cell receptor beta chains drawn from one sample of a study of cytomegalovirus exposure and HLA in healthy donors. Clones were read by immunoSEQ multiplex PCR, and TCRdb kept only the in-frame ones, dropping some. The table has around 210,000 clones, roughly 78% seen once. The sample consisted of PBMCs. Receptor source: a boy between 10 and 17 years old in good health and CMV-seronegative. Both conserved end residues are part of each CDR3. D genes are given only for firm matches. Expanded clones get a size class; other rows say once, few or many, or leave the size out.

NA	NA	TRBV6-1	TRBJ1-1	CASSPWGQVEAFF	TGTGCCAGCAGTCCGTGGGGGCAGGTTGAAGCTTTCTTT
once	TRBD2	TRBV6-5	TRBJ2-5	CASRDTSGGQETQYF	TGTGCCAGCAGGGATACTAGCGGGGGCCAAGAGACCCAGTACTTC
NA	NA	TRBV6-6	TRBJ2-1	CASSYAAEQFF	TGTGCCAGCAGTTACGCGGCCGAACAGTTCTTC
NA	TRBD1	TRBV13	TRBJ1-2	CASSFTGGARGGYTF	TGTGCCAGCAGCTTCACAGGGGGCGCCCGGGGTGGCTACACCTTC
NA	TRBD2	TRBV19	TRBJ2-7	CASSDRLAGQYEQYF	TGTGCCAGTAGTGATCGTCTAGCGGGACAGTACGAGCAGTACTTC
once	NA	TRBV21-1	TRBJ2-5	CASSKEQGAEKTQYF	TGTGCCAGCAGCAAAGAGCAGGGGGCGGAAAAGACCCAGTACTTC
NA	TRBD1	TRBV27	TRBJ2-1	CASRQGAGEQFF	TGTGCCAGCAGGCAGGGGGCAGGAGAGCAGTTCTTC
NA	NA	TRBV9	TRBJ2-3	CASSVDGFLQYF	TGTGCCAGCAGCGTAGATGGCTTTTTGCAGTATTTT
NA	NA	TRBV30	TRBJ1-2	CAWGGGQRHGYTF	TGTGCCTGGGGGGGAGGTCAACGGCATGGCTACACCTTC
NA	NA	TRBV25-1	TRBJ1-4	CASSEPLDRTATNEKLFF	TGTGCCAGCAGTGAACCCCTTGACAGGACTGCAACTAATGAAAAACTGTTTTTT
NA	NA	TRBV5-1	TRBJ1-1	CASSLGASNTEAFF	TGCGCCAGCAGCCTGGGGGCCTCGAACACTGAAGCTTTCTTT
NA	TRBD1	TRBV27	TRBJ1-4	CASTKTGLNEKLFF	TGTGCCAGCACTAAGACAGGGCTTAATGAAAAACTGTTTTTT
NA	NA	TRBV6-5	TRBJ2-7	CASSYLGRPYEQYF	TGTGCCAGCAGTTACTTGGGCCGTCCCTACGAGCAGTACTTC
NA	NA	TRBV4-2	TRBJ2-7	CASSQGHSPYEQYF	TGTGCCAGCAGCCAAGGACACTCTCCCTACGAGCAGTACTTC
few	TRBD1	TRBV11-2	TRBJ1-2	CASSLAQGYGYTF	TGTGCCAGCAGCTTAGCACAGGGGTATGGCTACACCTTC
NA	TRBD1	TRBV5-1	TRBJ2-3	CASSRGTETGWTDTQYF	TGCGCCAGCAGCAGGGGGACCGAGACAGGGTGGACAGATACGCAGTATTTT
NA	TRBD1	TRBV4-1	TRBJ1-5	CASSQGQGAVQPQHF	TGCGCCAGCAGCCAGGGACAGGGGGCTGTACAGCCCCAGCATTTT
NA	NA	TRBV5-6	TRBJ2-7	CASSRTLGGSEYF	TGTGCCAGCAGCAGAACCCTGGGGGGATCTGAGTACTTC
NA	TRBD1	TRBV6-5	TRBJ2-7	CASSYLTGGLYEQYF	TGTGCCAGCAGTTATCTCACAGGGGGTCTCTACGAGCAGTACTTC
NA	NA	TRBV5-1	TRBJ2-1	CASSLGGGSYNEQFF	TGCGCCAGCAGCTTGGGCGGTGGGAGCTATAATGAGCAGTTCTTC
NA	NA	TRBV2	TRBJ1-6	CASTLPPYSPLHF	TGTGCCAGCACACTTCCTCCGTATTCACCCCTCCACTTT
NA	NA	TRBV27	TRBJ1-5	CASSLGLDNQPQHF	TGTGCCAGCAGTTTAGGCCTCGACAATCAGCCCCAGCATTTT
NA	TRBD2	TRBV5-1	TRBJ2-7	CASRRRYLAGGDEQYF	TGCGCCAGCAGACGCCGATACCTAGCGGGAGGTGACGAGCAGTACTTC
NA	TRBD1	TRBV2	TRBJ1-2	CASSGTGAPTNYGYTF	TGTGCCAGCAGTGGGACAGGGGCCCCTACTAACTATGGCTACACCTTC
few	NA	TRBV11-2	TRBJ1-3	CASSLPSSGNTIYF	TGTGCCAGCAGCTTACCCAGTTCTGGAAACACCATATATTTT
few	TRBD2	TRBV29-1	TRBJ2-2	CSVGREVSTGELFF	TGCAGCGTCGGGCGGGAGGTTAGCACCGGGGAGCTGTTTTTT
few	NA	TRBV2	TRBJ1-5	CASSEFKGRTQPQHF	TGTGCCAGCAGTGAATTCAAAGGACGGACACAGCCCCAGCATTTT
once	NA	TRBV4-1	TRBJ2-2	CASSQERFGGELFF	TGCGCCAGCAGCCAAGAGAGATTCGGGGGGGAGCTGTTTTTT
NA	TRBD2	TRBV7-2	TRBJ2-7	CASSPRTSGRRYEQYF	TGTGCCAGCAGCCCGAGGACTAGCGGGCGTAGGTACGAGCAGTACTTC
NA	TRBD2	TRBV19	TRBJ2-3	CASGLAGGRDTQYF	TGTGCCAGCGGACTAGCGGGGGGTAGAGATACGCAGTATTTT
NA	TRBD1	TRBV7-9	TRBJ2-6	CASSSQGSPGANVLTF	TGTGCCAGCAGCTCACAGGGGAGCCCTGGGGCCAACGTCCTGACTTTC
NA	TRBD1	TRBV6-1	TRBJ2-5	CAKGTGVRETQYF	TGTGCCAAGGGGACAGGGGTGAGGGAGACCCAGTACTTC
few	NA	TRBV19	TRBJ1-2	CASSIGLVVRANYGYTF	TGTGCCAGTAGTATAGGCTTGGTCGTACGAGCTAACTATGGCTACACCTTC
NA	NA	TRBV6-1	TRBJ2-2	CASSEAWGLNTGELFF	TGTGCCAGCAGTGAAGCATGGGGGCTGAACACCGGGGAGCTGTTTTTT
NA	TRBD1	TRBV6-1	TRBJ1-5	CASRYRDSHQPQHF	TGTGCCAGCAGATACCGGGACAGCCACCAGCCCCAGCATTTT
NA	NA	TRBV7-6	TRBJ2-7	CASSEPLGEQYF	TGTGCCAGCAGTGAGCCCCTAGGCGAGCAGTACTTC
NA	TRBD1	TRBV5-1	TRBJ1-1	CASSLGTGNTEAFF	TGCGCCAGCAGTTTGGGGACAGGGAACACTGAAGCTTTCTTT
NA	NA	TRBV11-2	TRBJ2-1	CASSLEVSGATPEFF	TGTGCCAGCAGCTTAGAAGTCTCGGGAGCCACCCCCGAGTTCTTC
NA	TRBD2	TRBV4-1	TRBJ2-3	CASSQTLAGGTQYF	TGCGCCAGCAGCCAAACACTAGCGGGAGGTACGCAGTATTTT
NA	TRBD2	TRBV7-9	TRBJ2-1	CASSPPERGDLATYNEQFF	TGTGCCAGCAGCCCCCCCGAGCGGGGGGACCTCGCGACCTACAATGAGCAGTTCTTC
NA	NA	TRBV25-1	TRBJ2-1	CASSPRQNPEQFF	TGTGCCAGCAGTCCCCGCCAGAACCCAGAGCAGTTCTTC
NA	TRBD1	TRBV19	TRBJ1-2	CASSIAPTGFDGYTF	TGTGCCAGTAGTATTGCCCCGACAGGGTTTGATGGCTACACCTTC
NA	TRBD2	TRBV19	TRBJ2-7	CASSIRREGYEQYF	TGTGCCAGTAGTATAAGGCGGGAGGGCTACGAGCAGTACTTC
NA	TRBD1	TRBV10-3	TRBJ1-3	CAIKGTAVSGNTIYF	TGTGCCATCAAAGGGACAGCGGTTTCTGGAAACACCATATATTTT
NA	NA	TRBV6-5	TRBJ1-4	CASSFISGEKLFF	TGTGCCAGCTCCTTCATCTCGGGTGAAAAACTGTTTTTT
NA	NA	TRBV6-5	TRBJ2-2	CASSYSGVIGELFF	TGTGCCAGCAGTTACTCAGGGGTTATCGGGGAGCTGTTTTTT
NA	NA	TRBV27	TRBJ2-7	CASSPLGLDGIYYEQYF	TGTGCCAGCAGTCCCCTTGGACTTGACGGGATTTACTACGAGCAGTACTTC
NA	NA	TRBV4-2	TRBJ2-1	CASSQEAGALYNEQFF	TGTGCCAGCAGCCAAGAAGCAGGGGCGCTTTATAATGAGCAGTTCTTC
NA	TRBD1	TRBV29-1	TRBJ1-2	CSIRQGADLNYGYTF	TGCAGCATCCGGCAGGGGGCGGATCTGAACTATGGCTACACCTTC
few	TRBD1	TRBV10-3	TRBJ1-1	CAISEPGTGNTEAFF	TGTGCCATCAGTGAACCCGGGACAGGGAACACTGAAGCTTTCTTT
NA	TRBD2	TRBV5-1	TRBJ2-1	CASSLTSGRHEQFF	TGCGCCAGCAGTTTAACTAGCGGGAGGCATGAGCAGTTCTTC
once	NA	TRBV5-1	TRBJ1-5	CASSLGLAGRNQPQHF	TGCGCCAGCAGCTTGGGCCTTGCAGGGAGGAATCAGCCCCAGCATTTT
once	NA	TRBV6-1	TRBJ1-2	CASSVSNYGYTF	TGTGCCAGCAGTGTCAGTAACTATGGCTACACCTTC
NA	NA	TRBV4-1	TRBJ1-1	CASSQARTGTEAFF	TGCGCCAGCAGCCAAGCTCGGACTGGCACTGAAGCTTTCTTT
NA	NA	TRBV2	TRBJ2-7	CASSVIGTTAYEQYF	TGTGCCAGCAGTGTCATAGGGACAACAGCCTACGAGCAGTACTTC
NA	TRBD2	TRBV11-3	TRBJ2-7	CASSPPAGGHREQYF	TGTGCCAGCAGCCCCCCTGCGGGGGGGCATCGCGAGCAGTACTTC
NA	NA	TRBV14	TRBJ1-4	CASSQDSGIGVYEKLFF	TGTGCCAGCAGCCAAGATTCGGGTATAGGGGTTTATGAAAAACTGTTTTTT
once	TRBD2	TRBV6-1	TRBJ2-3	CASSDRLAGGIRDTQYF	TGTGCCAGCAGTGATCGGCTAGCGGGAGGTATCAGGGATACGCAGTATTTT
NA	NA	TRBV2	TRBJ2-5	CASSASRTQYF	TGTGCCAGCAGTGCGAGTAGGACCCAGTACTTC